This T cell receptor beta chain was sequenced during a study of T cell responses to AZD1222 COVID-19 vaccine. The study, taken as a whole, reports: Spike as a whole was targeted by vaccine-associated CD4 TCRs, dominant at 160-218 and 743-854.

Turning to this clone: The antigen remains undetermined.

This table comes from immunoSEQ multiplex PCR, and its TCRdb copy is limited to in-frame clones, with some not included. Of fewer than 200,000 clones in the sample, around nine tenths are singletons; the top ten hold less than 0.55%. V lost 4 bases and J lost 2, with 23 bases in between. Per germline, CDR1 SNHLY and CDR2 FYNNEI. The CDR3 contains 18 residues. The receptor was derived from an adult in good health. The specimen comprised peripheral blood, sampled on day 0 of AZD1222 vaccination. The rearrangement joins TRBV2 to TRBJ1-1; D might be TRBD1 (5 bases). The DNA for the CDR3 is TGTGCCAGCAGTGGTGTGTCCAGGGAAGTAATGGGTAACACTGAAGCTTTCTTT. Protein sequence: CASSGVSREVMGNTEAFF.